The 21 T cell receptor beta chains reported below all come from one sample, sequenced in a study of CD8 T cells in ankylosing spondylitis. Findings and limits, study-wide: It appeared that ankylosing spondylitis blood was characterized by a TCR beta motif of fewer than 10 highly homologous variants.

MiXCR, applied by TCRdb to the 5' RACE reads, yields one record per CDR3 protein. The table includes some 450,000 distinct CDR3 sequences, 15% to 20% detected once. Their antigens remain unidentified. Sequenced: blood, either unsorted or a sorted T cell fraction (not recorded which). The receptor source for this set is a male donor with ankylosing spondylitis.

This clonotype appeared many times. V gene TRBV7-8 combines with J gene TRBJ1-3, with D hard to call. From germline, CDR1 is SGHVS and CDR2 FQNEAQ. The germline V and J ends were trimmed by 0 bases and 0 bases, with 12 bases remaining between them. The CDR3 covers 17 residues. The CDR3, as DNA: TGTGCCAGCAGCTTAGCATCTAGTTCCGGCTCTGGAAACACCATATATTTT. Protein: CASSLASSSGSGNTIYF.

This clonotype was seen only a few times. This chain links TRBV20-1 with TRBJ2-2; D is undetermined. This CDR3 has 12 amino acids. CDR1 and CDR2 from the germline V gene are DFQATT and SNEGSKA (reference sequence). V shed 3 bases and J shed 6 bases, with 8 bases lying between them. CDR3 DNA: TGCAGTGCTAGGGCGGAGTCCGGGGAGCTGTTTTTT. This sequence encodes CSARAESGELFF.

J is TRBJ2-5 and V is TRBV4-2; D remains ambiguous. V was cut by 4 bases and J by 4 bases, with 10 bases left in between. The CDR3 has 13 amino acids. Germline-derived CDR1 and CDR2 are LGHNA and YNFKEQ. CDR3 DNA: TGTGCCAGCAGCCGGCCCGGTGGAGAGACCCAGTACTTC. Translated, it gives CASSRPGGETQYF.

This clonotype occurred a few times. This chain uses TRBV7-3 with TRBJ1-1; possibly TRBD1 for D (6 bases). Germline CDR1 and CDR2: SGHTA and FQGTGA. The CDR3 sequence is 15 residues long. Trimming stripped 2 bases from V and 1 base from J, with 11 bases between. CDR3 coding DNA: TGTGCCAGCAGCTTAGGGCAGGGGCCGAACACTGAAGCTTTCTTT. Protein product: CASSLGQGPNTEAFF.

The chain joins TRBV11-2 to TRBJ2-1; D is possibly TRBD1 or TRBD2 (5 bases each). This CDR3 spans 15 amino acids. The V gene's germline CDR1 is SGHAT and CDR2 FQNNGV. V lost 4 bases and J lost 9, with 19 bases in between. CDR3 nucleotides: TGTGCCAGCAGCTCCCTCCGAGGGGTCCATCCTGAGCAGTTCTTC. It specifies CASSSLRGVHPEQFF. The full variable domain, with the rest looked up from reference TRBV11-2 and TRBJ2-1, is EAGVAQSPRYKIIEKRQSVAFWCNPISGHATLYWYQQILGQGPKLLIQFQNNGVVDDSQLPKDRFSAERLKGVDSTLKIQPAKLEDSAVYLCASSSLRGVHPEQFFGPGTRLTVL.

V usage is TRBV20-1 and J usage is TRBJ2-3; 7 positions agree with TRBD2. The CDR3 spans 16 residues. The germline V gene encodes CDR1 DFQATT and CDR2 SNEGSKA (reference sequence). J was trimmed by 3 bases and V by 2 bases; bases with no gene match: 11. Written as DNA, the CDR3 is TGCAGTGCTAGAAAGAAAGCGGGAAGCGGAACAGATACGCAGTATTTT. This encodes CSARKKAGSGTDTQYF.

Ten or more counts support this clonotype. The J gene is TRBJ2-7, the V gene TRBV12-3 or TRBV12-4; 8 bases agree with TRBD1. There are 14 residues in the CDR3. V trimming: 4 bases; J trimming: 5 bases; junction bases outside the gene matches: 7. Written as DNA, the CDR3 is TGTGCCAGCAGTTCCCGCAGGGGGCTCAACGAGCAGTACTTC. This sequence encodes CASSSRRGLNEQYF.

The DNA for the CDR3 is TGCAGTGCTCCCGACACTGGTACTGAAGCTTTCTTT. Protein sequence: CSAPDTGTEAFF. The chain carries TRBV20-1 and TRBJ1-1, with D unclear. V lost 5 bases, J lost 5 bases, and 12 bases lay in between. Germline loops: CDR1 DFQATT, CDR2 SNEGSKA (reference sequence). This CDR3 spans 12 amino acids.

V is TRBV2 and J is TRBJ1-2; possible D gene TRBD1, 6 bases. The CDR3 covers 13 residues. Deletions cut 6 bases from V and 4 bases from J, with 12 bases between. Germline V gene data show CDR1 as SNHLY and CDR2 as FYNNEI. The CDR3 DNA sequence: TGTGCCAGCAGAGCCCAGACAGGCTATGGCTACACCTTC. Translating gives CASRAQTGYGYTF.

Here the CDR3 reads CASSMGSWGNQPQHF. As DNA, the CDR3 is TGTGCCAGTAGTATGGGGTCTTGGGGCAATCAGCCCCAGCATTTT. The chain has TRBV19 and TRBJ1-5; D unresolved. The germline gives CDR1 LNHDA, CDR2 SQIVND (reference sequence). CDR3 size: 15 residues. V was cut by 3 bases and J by 2 bases, with 11 bases left in between.

This clonotype was picked up many times. The gene calls are TRBV12-3 or TRBV12-4 and TRBJ2-7, with D possibly TRBD1 on 6 matching bases. V lost 7 bases and J lost 3, with 13 bases in between. The CDR3 loop spans 13 amino acids. Here the CDR3 reads CASKPTGLYEQYF. CDR3 nucleotides: TGTGCCAGCAAACCTACAGGGCTCTACGAGCAGTACTTC.

This clonotype has a count of ten or more. This chain joins TRBV12-3 or TRBV12-4 and TRBJ1-1, with D tentatively TRBD1 (6 bases). Trimming removed 6 bases at V and 3 bases at J, with 17 bases between. The CDR3 spans 15 residues. For the CDR3, the DNA is TGTGCCAGCAGATCCCCCAACAGGGTTCACACTGAAGCTTTCTTT. Translated, it gives CASRSPNRVHTEAFF.

This clonotype came up a few times. The chain carries TRBV11-2 and TRBJ2-3; 11 positions agree with TRBD2. CDR3 length: 14 residues. Germline-derived CDR1 and CDR2 are SGHAT and FQNNGV. V shed 2 bases, J shed 14 bases, and the junction held 9 bases outside the gene matches. CDR3 in DNA: TGTGCCAGCAGCTTAAGTACTAGCGGGGGAAGGGGGTATTTT. This codes for CASSLSTSGGRGYF.

This clonotype was recorded a few times. V gene TRBV6-1 combines with J gene TRBJ2-1; D is perhaps TRBD2 (6 bases). The CDR3 is 14 residues long. Germline V lookup: CDR1 MNHNS, CDR2 SASEGT. Trimming took 4 bases from V and 8 from J, leaving 15 bases between them. Here the CDR3 DNA reads TGTGCCAGCAGTGTCTCCGGGGGAAGGGATGAGCAGTTCTTC. Protein: CASSVSGGRDEQFF.

There are many counts of this clonotype. The CDR3 here is CSASGTIGGTDTQYF. For the CDR3, the DNA is TGCAGTGCCTCCGGGACCATAGGTGGCACAGATACGCAGTATTTT. This rearrangement joins TRBV20-1 to TRBJ2-3; the D gene could be TRBD1 or TRBD2 (5 bases each). Germline CDR1 is DFQATT and CDR2 is SNEGSKA (reference sequence). Trimming cost V 6 bases and J 1 base, with 17 bases left between them. The CDR3 covers 15 residues.

This clonotype has just a few counts. The chain combines TRBV7-9 with TRBJ2-5; D remains unclear. Germline-derived CDR1 and CDR2 are SEHNR and FQNEAQ (reference sequence). Trimming took off 1 base at V and 1 base at J, with 7 bases between the two ends. This CDR3 has 14 residues. This CDR3 is CASSLVLVQETQYF. The CDR3 coding sequence is TGTGCCAGCAGCTTAGTTCTCGTCCAAGAGACCCAGTACTTC.

This clonotype was observed many times. The chain employs TRBV12-3 or TRBV12-4 and TRBJ2-1, with TRBD2 identical over 9 bases. This CDR3 spans 16 amino acids. With V trimmed by 5 bases and J by 6 bases, 11 bases remained unmatched. The CDR3 spells CASSPQAGGISNEQFF. CDR3 sequence (DNA): TGTGCCAGCAGTCCCCAAGCGGGGGGAATTTCCAATGAGCAGTTCTTC.

In its sample, this clonotype was seen many times. The chain links TRBV20-1 to TRBJ2-5; D might be TRBD2 (5 bases). The CDR3 loop spans 14 amino acids. Germline V gene data show CDR1 as DFQATT and CDR2 as SNEGSKA (reference sequence). Trimming pared 2 bases from V and 5 bases from J, leaving 15 bases between. Written as DNA, the CDR3 is TGCAGTGCTAGACTAGGACTGGGGATGGAGACCCAGTACTTC. Its protein is CSARLGLGMETQYF.

About this clonotype itself: This clone may be a read error of a much larger clone one base away. The V gene is TRBV12-3 or TRBV12-4, the J gene TRBJ2-1; 7 nucleotides align to TRBD1. V gave up 5 bases and J gave up 2 bases; unmatched junction bases: 3. This CDR3 is 14 amino acids long. CDR3 coding DNA: TGTGCCAGCAGTATCGGGACAGCCTACAATGAGCAGTTCTTC. Amino acids: CASSIGTAYNEQFF.

A few counts support this clonotype. J is TRBJ2-7 and V is TRBV27; D might be TRBD1 (6 bases). Per the germline V gene, CDR1 is MNHEY and CDR2 is SMNVEV (reference sequence). The CDR3 contains 16 residues. V lost 4 bases and J 2 bases, leaving 18 bases between the germline ends. CDR3 in amino acids: CASSSRYRDPAYEQYF. Written as DNA, the CDR3 is TGTGCCAGCAGTTCACGCTACAGGGATCCCGCCTACGAGCAGTACTTC.

DNA for the CDR3: TGTGCCAGCAGCCTACGGGGGACCGATGAGCAGTTCTTC. Translation: CASSLRGTDEQFF. This chain links TRBV6-1 with TRBJ2-1, with D maybe TRBD2 (6 bases). CDR3 length: 13 residues. Trimming pared 6 bases from V and 8 bases from J, leaving 14 bases between. The germline gives CDR1 MNHNS, CDR2 SASEGT.